Listed here are 28 T cell receptor beta chains from one sample, sequenced in a study of tumour-infiltrating T cells in Burkitt lymphoma. TCRdb's copy holds only in-frame clones and misses some; the assay was immunoSEQ multiplex PCR. This table has about 4,900 clones, approximately 11% appearing once. Material for sequencing was tumor tissue. The source of these receptors is a human donor with diffuse large B-cell lymphoma.

The sample holds a few counts of this clone. The chain employs TRBV19 and TRBJ2-1; the D gene is possibly TRBD2 (5 bases). V lost 3 bases to trimming and J lost 4 bases, with 13 bases between them. CDR1 is LNHDA and CDR2 is SQIVND in the germline V gene (reference sequence). This CDR3 is 15 amino acids long. CDR3 bases: TGTGCCAGTAGTATTACGAGCGGAGCGTACAATGAGCAGTTCTTC. Its protein product is CASSITSGAYNEQFF.

This chain joins TRBV5-1 and TRBJ2-1; either TRBD1 or TRBD2 may supply D (5 bases each). This CDR3 has 13 residues. Trimming left V 0 bases short and J 14 bases short, with 15 bases between. The V gene's germline CDR1 is SGHRS and CDR2 YFSETQ. CDR3 residues: CASSLVGTSEKFF. DNA for the CDR3: TGCGCCAGCAGCTTGGTAGGGACCAGCGAGAAGTTCTTC.

This CDR3 reads CASGGQGAFTEAFF. The CDR3 region has the DNA TGTGCCAGCGGGGGACAGGGGGCGTTCACTGAAGCTTTCTTT. The chain carries TRBV2 and TRBJ1-1, with 12 bases that match TRBD1. After removal of 8 bases from V and 4 bases from J, the junction contained 5 bases not matched to a gene. CDR1 and CDR2 from the germline V gene are SNHLY and FYNNEI. The CDR3 loop spans 14 amino acids.

The V call is TRBV4-1, the J call TRBJ1-1; 8 bases are a match to TRBD1. Unmatched junction bases numbered 11, after V lost 3 bases and J lost 5 bases. The germline CDR1 and CDR2 sequences are MGHRA and YSYEKL. The CDR3 spans 16 residues. The CDR3 nucleotides are TGCGCCAGCAGCCACCGGGACAGGTGGGTAGGTACTGAAGCTTTCTTT. Its translation: CASSHRDRWVGTEAFF.

In this sample, this clone turned up a few times. This chain uses TRBV5-1 with TRBJ2-5, with TRBD1 as a possible D gene (5 bases). Germline V gene sequence: CDR1 SGHRS, CDR2 YFSETQ. The CDR3 loop spans 15 amino acids. Trimming pared 3 bases from V and 0 bases from J, leaving 12 bases between. Here the CDR3 reads CASSWSGQYQETQYF. Here the CDR3 DNA reads TGCGCCAGCAGCTGGTCAGGGCAGTACCAAGAGACCCAGTACTTC. Based on the CDR3 plus reference TRBV5-1 and TRBJ2-5, the full variable domain is KAGVTQTPRYLIKTRGQQVTLSCSPISGHRSVSWYQQTPGQGLQFLFEYFSETQRNKGNFPGRFSGRQFSNSRSEMNVSTLELGDSALYLCASSWSGQYQETQYFGPGTRLLVL.

This clone was found a few times. The gene calls are TRBV6-6 and TRBJ1-1, with a weak D call TRBD1 (6 bases). The CDR3 runs to 13 residues. V lost 6 bases, J lost 4 bases, and 12 bases lay in between. Germline V lookup: CDR1 MNHNY, CDR2 SVGAGI (reference sequence). CDR3 amino acids: CASSFRGGTEAFF. As DNA, the CDR3 is TGTGCCAGCAGCTTCAGGGGTGGCACTGAAGCTTTCTTT.

The chain links TRBV4-2 to TRBJ2-3; D may be TRBD2 (6 bases). The CDR3 totals 18 residues. The ends were cut back, 0 bases at V and 1 base at J, with 17 bases in the middle. Germline CDR1 reads LGHNA; CDR2 reads YNFKEQ. The CDR3, as DNA: TGTGCCAGCAGCCAAGATTCGGGAACGGCGGGACGCACAGATACGCAGTATTTT. This encodes CASSQDSGTAGRTDTQYF.

This clone was seen only a few times. The chain has TRBV19 and TRBJ2-2, with 8 bases fitting TRBD1. CDR1 is LNHDA, CDR2 SQIVND, per germline (reference sequence). CDR3 size: 16 residues. With V trimmed by 3 bases and J by 4 bases, 7 bases remained unmatched. The CDR3 loop reads CASSILSTGGTGELFF. In DNA form, the CDR3 reads TGTGCCAGTAGTATCCTCTCAACAGGGGGCACCGGGGAGCTGTTTTTT.

The V and J genes are TRBV5-1 and TRBJ2-7, with 11 bases matching TRBD2. V trimming: 4 bases; J trimming: 4 bases; junction bases outside the gene matches: 7. Germline assignment: CDR1 SGHRS and CDR2 YFSETQ. The CDR3 contains 15 residues. Written as DNA, the CDR3 is TGCGCCAGCAGCCCTAGCGGGGGGCCGTTATACGAGCAGTACTTC. Protein product: CASSPSGGPLYEQYF.

The rearrangement uses TRBV5-5 and TRBJ2-5; D may be TRBD1 (5 bases). The ends were cut back, 0 bases at V and 5 bases at J, with 11 bases in the middle. In germline, CDR1 is SGHKS, CDR2 YYEKEE (reference sequence). The CDR3 is 14 amino acids. The CDR3 spells CASSLAGSYETQYF. As DNA, the CDR3 is TGTGCCAGCAGCTTGGCAGGGTCATACGAGACCCAGTACTTC.

The V and J genes are TRBV28 and TRBJ1-2, with 7 bases lining up with TRBD1. CDR3 size: 14 residues. Trimming cost V 5 bases and J 6 bases; bases outside gene matches: 9. CDR1 is MDHEN and CDR2 is SYDVKM in the germline V gene. This CDR3 reads CASSHQTGYNGYTF. The CDR3 region has the DNA TGTGCCAGCAGTCACCAGACAGGGTATAATGGCTACACCTTC.

The rearrangement joins TRBV5-1 to TRBJ1-1; TRBD1 matches 9 bases. The length of the CDR3 is 14 residues. V lost 3 bases, J lost 5 bases, and 5 bases stayed unmatched. The germline gives CDR1 SGHRS, CDR2 YFSETQ. CDR3 bases: TGCGCCAGCAGCTGGGGACAGGGACGGACTGAAGCTTTCTTT. It codes for CASSWGQGRTEAFF.

This clone came up a few times. This sequence joins TRBV4-1 and TRBJ2-3; TRBD2 agrees at 11 bases. Trimming removed 0 bases from V and 6 bases from J; junction bases left unmatched: 8. This CDR3 contains 17 residues. Germline lookup yields CDR1 MGHRA and CDR2 YSYEKL. This CDR3 is CASSQDSSGGLMDTQYF. The CDR3 DNA reads as TGCGCCAGCAGCCAAGATTCTAGCGGGGGGCTCATGGATACGCAGTATTTT.

The chain combines TRBV27 with TRBJ2-5; 7 bases agree with TRBD1. Germline CDR1 is MNHEY and CDR2 is SMNVEV (reference sequence). V lost 6 bases and J lost 7; bases outside the gene matches: 8. This CDR3 has 13 residues. In DNA, the CDR3 is TGTGCCAGCAGCAGTGCCAGGGGGAGGACCCAGTACTTC. Encoded protein: CASSSARGRTQYF.

The J gene is TRBJ1-1, the V gene TRBV5-1, with 7 bases fitting TRBD1. Germline V gene sequence: CDR1 SGHRS, CDR2 YFSETQ. V lost 2 bases and J lost 6; bases outside the gene matches: 7. The CDR3 contains 14 residues. Here the CDR3 reads CASSLSQGQAEAFF. The CDR3 DNA follows: TGCGCCAGCAGCTTATCACAGGGGCAGGCTGAAGCTTTCTTT.

The chain has TRBV29-1 and TRBJ1-2, with D unresolved. Germline V gives CDR1 SQVTM, CDR2 ANQGSEA. Deletions cut 6 bases from V and 0 bases from J, with 17 bases between. There are 15 residues in the CDR3. CDR3 DNA sequence: TGCAGCGTCACCCGGGTGATCGCAGCTAACTATGGCTACACCTTC. Protein: CSVTRVIAANYGYTF.

This sequence joins TRBV27 and TRBJ1-2; perhaps TRBD1 as D (6 bases). The germline V gene encodes CDR1 MNHEY and CDR2 SMNVEV (reference sequence). With 4 bases removed from V and 6 bases from J, the gap between germline ends came to 15 bases. This CDR3 region has 14 residues. CDR3 nucleotides: TGTGCCAGCAGTTGGAGAGGGGGAAGAGATGGCTACACCTTC. It codes for CASSWRGGRDGYTF.

This sequence joins TRBV6-1 and TRBJ2-3, with no clear D. This CDR3 is 14 amino acids long. Trimming left V 2 bases short and J 4 bases short, with 10 bases between. Germline lookup yields CDR1 MNHNS and CDR2 SASEGT. The CDR3 loop reads CASSERVVPDTQYF. The CDR3 bases are TGTGCCAGCAGTGAACGCGTAGTACCAGATACGCAGTATTTT.

V and J are TRBV6-1 and TRBJ1-2; D uncertain. Trimming left V 3 bases short and J 7 bases short, with 12 bases between. Germline V CDR1 and CDR2: MNHNS, SASEGT. The CDR3 has 13 residues. CDR3 amino acids: CASSEGPVGGYTF. CDR3 nucleotides: TGTGCCAGCAGTGAGGGTCCCGTCGGTGGCTACACCTTC.

This clone was seen more than once but under ten times. CDR3 DNA: TGTGCCAGCAGCTCCCGATCGGGAGATGAGCAGTTCTTC. Translating it yields CASSSRSGDEQFF. The V gene is TRBV7-2, the J gene TRBJ2-1; possible D gene TRBD2, 6 bases. Trimming pared 4 bases from V and 8 bases from J, leaving 12 bases between. Germline-derived CDR1 and CDR2 are SGHTA and FQGNSA. The CDR3 is made up of 13 amino acids. Based on the CDR3 plus reference TRBV7-2 and TRBJ2-1, the full variable domain is GAGVSQSPSNKVTEKGKDVELRCDPISGHTALYWYRQSLGQGLEFLIYFQGNSAPDKSGLPSDRFSAERTGGSVSTLTIQRTQQEDSAVYLCASSSRSGDEQFFGPGTRLTVL.

The chain combines TRBV28 with TRBJ1-5; 10 bases are a match to TRBD1. V shed 7 bases, J shed 6 bases, and the junction held 6 bases outside the gene matches. Germline values: CDR1 MDHEN, CDR2 SYDVKM. This CDR3 is 14 amino acids long. The CDR3 DNA sequence: TGTGCCAGCATGACAGGGGGCGAGGGTCAGCCCCAGCATTTT. Translated: CASMTGGEGQPQHF.

The chain employs TRBV5-6 and TRBJ2-3; a possible D gene is TRBD1 (5 bases). The CDR3 is 16 residues long. V dropped 0 bases and J dropped 2 bases, with 13 bases sitting between them. The germline gives CDR1 SGHDT, CDR2 YYEEEE. The CDR3 protein is CASSLAAWGSTDTQYF. The CDR3, as DNA: TGTGCCAGCAGCTTGGCCGCGTGGGGCTCCACAGATACGCAGTATTTT.

This clone appeared a few times. J is TRBJ2-3 and V is TRBV5-4; D not certain. Trimming cost V 0 bases and J 7 bases, with 6 bases left between them. Germline CDR1 SGHNT, CDR2 YYREEE (reference sequence). The CDR3 has 12 residues. DNA for the CDR3: TGTGCCAGCAGCTTGGATTGGTATACGCAGTATTTT. Protein: CASSLDWYTQYF.

This clone has just a few counts. CDR3 in DNA: TGTGCCAGCTCACCACGGCCTCAGGGCCTGGGCACTGAAGCTTTCTTT. Translated, it gives CASSPRPQGLGTEAFF. The chain joins TRBV18 to TRBJ1-1, with TRBD1 as a possible D gene (5 bases). The germline V gene has CDR1 KGHSH and CDR2 LQKENI. The CDR3 extends over 16 amino acids. V was pared by 1 base and J by 4 bases, with 16 bases between.

This clone was detected only a few times. This chain connects TRBV7-2 to TRBJ1-1; D may be TRBD1 (6 bases). Germline V gene data show CDR1 as SGHTA and CDR2 as FQGNSA. The CDR3 runs 15 residues. Trimming took 1 base from V and 4 from J, leaving 13 bases between them. In DNA form, the CDR3 reads TGTGCCAGCAGCTTAGTAGGGGGGCAGGGCACTGAAGCTTTCTTT. This encodes CASSLVGGQGTEAFF.

J is TRBJ2-1 and V is TRBV23-1; 8 bases match TRBD1. TRBV23-1 is marked as an open reading frame, function uncertain. With 8 bases clipped from V and 9 bases from J, the junction kept 15 bases outside the gene matches. The CDR3 has 15 amino acids. CDR3 nucleotides: TGCGCCAGCTCCGCTCAGGGGGCGCGTTTGGGTGAGCAGTTCTTC. Amino acids: CASSAQGARLGEQFF.

The genes are TRBV7-8 and TRBJ2-1, with D maybe TRBD2 (6 bases). Per the germline V gene, CDR1 is SGHVS and CDR2 is FQNEAQ. V was cut by 3 bases and J by 3 bases, with 18 bases left in between. This CDR3 is 17 amino acids long. In DNA form, the CDR3 reads TGTGCCAGCAGCTTGGGGCCGGGGGTCGTCGACTACAATGAGCAGTTCTTC. Its protein is CASSLGPGVVDYNEQFF.

In its sample, this clone was seen a few times. A read error may account for a junction end that differs from germline. The sample holds other DNA sequences that translate to the same CDR3. The V gene is TRBV6-1, the J gene TRBJ2-2, with D possibly TRBD1 on 5 matching bases. There are 14 residues in the CDR3. Germline V gene sequence: CDR1 MNHNS, CDR2 SASEGT. CDR3 sequence (DNA): TGTGCCAGCAGGGCAGGGCCGAATACCGGGGAGCTGTTTTTT. Translated: CASRAGPNTGELFF.